Listed below are T cell receptor beta chains from one sample, sequenced in a study of blood T cell repertoires in COVID-19. Data came from immunoSEQ multiplex PCR; TCRdb stores just in-frame clones and leaves some out. Of more than 100,000 clones listed, around 87% were seen once; the top ten hold less than 2.5%. Sequencing was carried out using peripheral blood. These receptors originate from a man in his forties or fifties with active COVID-19. Each CDR3 is given with its conserved first and last residue. The D gene is left open where the match is weak. The listing skips clone size in some rows; elsewhere it reads once, few, many or a size class.

>.|TRBJ1-4|TRBV11-2|.
TGTGCCAGCAGCTTAGCCGGGGGAACTAATGAAAAACTGTTTTTT
CASSLAGGTNEKLFF
>TRBD2|TRBJ2-2|TRBV7-2|.
TGTGCCAGCAGCCTGGGACTAACCTCGCGGGCCGGGGAGCTGTTTTTT
CASSLGLTSRAGELFF
>TRBD2|TRBJ2-3|TRBV10-3|.
TGTGCCATCAGGGCTGGACTAGCGGGGGGGCTGGATACGCAGTATTTT
CAIRAGLAGGLDTQYF
>.|TRBJ1-5|TRBV19|.
TGTGCCAGTAGTATAGATGGAGGAGGGGCACTCAATCAGCCCCAGCATTTT
CASSIDGGGALNQPQHF
>.|TRBJ1-1|TRBV6-6|.
TGTGCCAGCAGTTACGGGCACGAAGATGAAGCTTTCTTT
CASSYGHEDEAFF
>TRBD1|TRBJ1-1|TRBV6-5|.
TGTGCCAGCAGTTACTTCGGGGACAGGGATACGGCTTTCTTT
CASSYFGDRDTAFF
>TRBD2|TRBJ2-1|TRBV2|.
TGTGCCATCGAGGGCGGCGGGGGGAGGTACAATGAGCAGTTCTTC
CAIEGGGGRYNEQFF
>TRBD1|TRBJ1-1|TRBV25-1|few
TGTGCCAGCCGCGAAACAGGGGGACACACTGAAGCTTTCTTT
CASRETGGHTEAFF
>.|TRBJ2-2|TRBV27|few
TGTGCCAGCAGTTTATCCAGGGGATTAACCGGGGAGCTGTTTTTT
CASSLSRGLTGELFF
>.|TRBJ2-2|TRBV3-1/TRBV3-2|.
TGTGCCAGCAGCCAAGTGGCCGCGAACACCGGGGAGCTGTTTTTT
CASSQVAANTGELFF
>.|TRBJ1-2|TRBV7-8|.
TGTGCCAGCAGCCCTACAGGGCGGTGGGGCTACACCTTC
CASSPTGRWGYTF
>TRBD2|TRBJ2-1|TRBV10-3|.
TGTGCCATCAGTGCAGGCAAAGCTAGCGGGGAGAAGGCCTACAATGAGCAGTTCTTC
CAISAGKASGEKAYNEQFF
>.|TRBJ1-5|TRBV21-1|.
TGTGCCAGCAGCAAGGGCTTTAGGAATCAGCCCCAGCATTTT
CASSKGFRNQPQHF
>.|TRBJ1-5|TRBV11-2|.
TGTGCCAGCAGCTTAGATCAGGGGTTAGAACAGCCCCAGCATTTT
CASSLDQGLEQPQHF
>.|TRBJ1-1|TRBV2|.
TGTGCCAGCAGGGAAGCCGGGACCCAGGGGACTGAAGCTTTCTTT
CASREAGTQGTEAFF
>TRBD1|TRBJ1-6|TRBV4-1|few
TGCGCCAGCAGCCAAGGGACAGGGGGCTATAATTCACCCCTCCACTTT
CASSQGTGGYNSPLHF
>.|TRBJ2-5|TRBV4-3|.
TGCGCCAGCAGCCAAGGCGGGGCCGGGGGGACCCAGTACTTC
CASSQGGAGGTQYF
>TRBD1|TRBJ1-5|TRBV6-1|.
TGTGCCAGCAGTGAGACAGGGGTCCAGCCCCAGCATTTT
CASSETGVQPQHF
>.|TRBJ2-5|TRBV7-2|.
TGTGCCAGCAGCTCCCAGGGGCGAATTCAAGAGACCCAGTACTTC
CASSSQGRIQETQYF
>TRBD1|TRBJ1-4|TRBV5-5|.
TGTGCCAGCAGCTTAAACCCGGGACAGGGGGTTGAAAAACTGTTTTTT
CASSLNPGQGVEKLFF
>TRBD1|TRBJ1-6|TRBV11-2|.
TGTGCCAGCAGGACTAACAGGGGGAAAAATTCACCCCTCCACTTT
CASRTNRGKNSPLHF
>.|TRBJ1-5|TRBV6-1|.
TGTGCCAGCAGTGAATCTAGGAGCCGGGGCAATCAGCCCCAGCATTTT
CASSESRSRGNQPQHF
>TRBD2|TRBJ2-1|TRBV27|.
TGTGCCAGCAGTTTCGTCCTAGCGGGGGGGCGGAATGAGCAGTTCTTC
CASSFVLAGGRNEQFF
>TRBD1|TRBJ2-7|TRBV18|.
TGTGCCAGCTCACCAAGGACAGGGTCCGACGAGCAGTACTTC
CASSPRTGSDEQYF
>TRBD1|TRBJ1-4|TRBV5-1|few
TGCGCCAGCAGGCCGGGACAGGGGGCCCCTTGGGAAAAACTGTTTTTT
CASRPGQGAPWEKLFF
>.|TRBJ2-5|TRBV6-2/TRBV6-3|.
TGTGCCAGCAGTTACTATGGGGTCGGGGAACAAGAGACCCAGTACTTC
CASSYYGVGEQETQYF
>TRBD2|TRBJ2-3|TRBV18|.
TGTGCCAGCTCAAAGGGCACCCCTAGCGGGGGTAGCACAGATACGCAGTATTTT
CASSKGTPSGGSTDTQYF
>TRBD1|TRBJ1-5|TRBV19|.
TGTGCCAGCCTACAGGGGGTTGGCAATCAGCCCCAGCATTTT
CASLQGVGNQPQHF
>TRBD1|TRBJ1-1|TRBV2|.
TGTGCCAGCAGTGAGGGCCAGGGGGTCACTGAAGCTTTCTTT
CASSEGQGVTEAFF
>TRBD1|TRBJ1-2|TRBV5-8|.
TGTGCCAGCAGCTTCCGGGACAGGGTTTCCAACTATGGCTACACCTTC
CASSFRDRVSNYGYTF
>.|TRBJ1-2|TRBV19|.
TGTGCCAGTAGTCCCCGCGGGGATCCCCTCTATGGCTACACCTTC
CASSPRGDPLYGYTF
>.|TRBJ1-5|TRBV6-5|.
TGTGCCAGCAGTTACGGGGGGAATCAGCCCCAGCATTTT
CASSYGGNQPQHF
>TRBD2|TRBJ2-3|TRBV15|.
TGTGCCACCAGCTTAGGGGTCGGGGGGGCCACAGATACGCAGTATTTT
CATSLGVGGATDTQYF
>TRBD1|TRBJ2-2|TRBV19|.
TGTGCCAGTCGGGACATGGGACAGATGAACACCGGGGAGCTGTTTTTT
CASRDMGQMNTGELFF
>.|TRBJ1-3|TRBV6-5|.
TGTGCCAGCAGTTACGGCTCACCCCCTGGAAACACCATATATTTT
CASSYGSPPGNTIYF
>.|TRBJ2-5|TRBV15|.
TGTGCCACCAGCAGAGATCGAGGAGAGACCCAGTACTTC
CATSRDRGETQYF
>.|TRBJ2-2|TRBV9|once
TGTGCCAGCAGCGTCTCCACGACACTGAACACCGGGGAGCTGTTTTTT
CASSVSTTLNTGELFF
>TRBD2|TRBJ2-7|TRBV5-4|.
TGTGCCAGCAGCGGCGGCGGGGGGGGCCTCTCCTACGAGCAGTACTTC
CASSGGGGGLSYEQYF
>TRBD1|TRBJ2-7|TRBV10-3|.
TGTGCCATCAGTGAGGGTTCTGGAGGACAGGGCAGGTTCTACGAGCAGTACTTC
CAISEGSGGQGRFYEQYF
>.|TRBJ1-4|TRBV7-3|.
TGTGCCAGCAGTGGGGACACCCGGGAAAAACTGTTTTTT
CASSGDTREKLFF
>TRBD1|TRBJ1-2|TRBV5-5|.
TGTGCCAGCAGCCCAACCTCACAGGGGGACGGCTATGGCTACACCTTC
CASSPTSQGDGYGYTF
>TRBD2|TRBJ2-7|TRBV6-5|.
TGTGCCAGCACCTCCGGGAGGGCGAGAAACGAGCAGTACTTC
CASTSGRARNEQYF
>TRBD2|TRBJ2-5|TRBV2|.
TGTGCCAGCAGTGCCCTTAGCGGGGGGTCGGGAGAGACCCAGTACTTC
CASSALSGGSGETQYF
>TRBD2|TRBJ2-2|TRBV19|.
TGTGCCAGTAGTCGGGGAGGGCTCGGAGGGGAGCTGTTTTTT
CASSRGGLGGELFF
>TRBD1|TRBJ1-6|TRBV5-1|.
TGCGCCAGCAGCTCCACGCCACAAGGGGGCCTCAATAATTCACCCCTCCACTTT
CASSSTPQGGLNNSPLHF
>.|TRBJ1-2|TRBV15|.
TGTGCCACCAGCAGAGATAACCCGGTCTATGGCTACACCTTC
CATSRDNPVYGYTF
>TRBD2|TRBJ2-1|TRBV3-1/TRBV3-2|once
TGTGCCAGCAGCCAAACCCCGGGGGGCAATGAGCAGTTCTTC
CASSQTPGGNEQFF
>.|TRBJ2-7|TRBV23-1|.
TGCGCCAGCAGTCTCACCCCGAAAGGTCGCGGGTCCTACGAGCAGTACTTC
CASSLTPKGRGSYEQYF
>TRBD2|TRBJ2-5|TRBV19|many
TGTGCCAGTAGTACAGGGACTAGCGGGGGACTATACCAAGAGACCCAGTACTTC
CASSTGTSGGLYQETQYF